What follows describes a single TCR beta chain. This record belongs to a study of blood T cell repertoires in COVID-19. Across the whole study: Sites in the United States, Italy and Spain provided acute and convalescent COVID-19 samples. Nucleic acid was either cDNA or gDNA, and it came from T cells, B-cell-depleted T cells, or PBMCs.

Per the authors' pipeline: Nucleated cell counts were estimated from reference gene primer amplification. Profiled with immunoSEQ multiplex PCR; TCRdb holds only in-frame clones, not every one. From that table come the V and J calls and clone size; the DNA was used to work out D and trimming. The sample contains roughly 300,000 clones, about 82% of which appear only once. Germline V gene data show CDR1 as LGHDT and CDR2 as YNNKEL (reference sequence). The length of the CDR3 is 17 residues. Trimming cost V 2 bases and J 9 bases; bases outside gene matches: 13. Specimen: peripheral blood. The chain recombines TRBV3-1 (or the pseudogene TRBV3-2) with TRBJ2-1; TRBD2 matches 10 bases. This receptor was taken from a human donor in a cohort sampled during active COVID-19. The CDR3 is CASSQFSGGRHDGEQFF. The CDR3 bases are TGTGCCAGCAGCCAATTTAGCGGGGGGCGGCACGATGGTGAGCAGTTCTTC.